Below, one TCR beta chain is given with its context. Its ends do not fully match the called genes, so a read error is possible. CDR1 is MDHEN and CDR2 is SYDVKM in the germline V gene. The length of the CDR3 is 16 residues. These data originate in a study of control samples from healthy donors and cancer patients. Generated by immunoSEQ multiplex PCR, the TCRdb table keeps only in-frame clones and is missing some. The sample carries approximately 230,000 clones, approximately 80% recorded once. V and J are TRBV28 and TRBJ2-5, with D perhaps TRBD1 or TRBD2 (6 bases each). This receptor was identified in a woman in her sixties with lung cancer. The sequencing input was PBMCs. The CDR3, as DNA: TGTGCCAGCAGATTATGGGCGGGGCAGGGGAAGGAGACCCAGTACTTC. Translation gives CASRLWAGQGKETQYF.